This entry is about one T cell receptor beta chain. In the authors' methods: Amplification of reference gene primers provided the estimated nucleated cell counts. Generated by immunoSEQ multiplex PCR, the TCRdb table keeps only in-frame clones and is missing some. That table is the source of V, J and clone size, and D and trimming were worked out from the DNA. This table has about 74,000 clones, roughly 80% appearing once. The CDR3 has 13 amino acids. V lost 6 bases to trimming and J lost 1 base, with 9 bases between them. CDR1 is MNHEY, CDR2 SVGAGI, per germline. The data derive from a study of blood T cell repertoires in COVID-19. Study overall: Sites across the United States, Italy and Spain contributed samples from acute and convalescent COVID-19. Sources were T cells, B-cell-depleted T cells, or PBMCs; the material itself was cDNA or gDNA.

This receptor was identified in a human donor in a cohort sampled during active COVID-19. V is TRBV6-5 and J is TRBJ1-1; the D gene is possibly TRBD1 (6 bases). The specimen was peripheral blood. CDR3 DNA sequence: TGTGCCAGCAGACAGGGCGCGAACACTGAAGCTTTCTTT. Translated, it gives CASRQGANTEAFF.